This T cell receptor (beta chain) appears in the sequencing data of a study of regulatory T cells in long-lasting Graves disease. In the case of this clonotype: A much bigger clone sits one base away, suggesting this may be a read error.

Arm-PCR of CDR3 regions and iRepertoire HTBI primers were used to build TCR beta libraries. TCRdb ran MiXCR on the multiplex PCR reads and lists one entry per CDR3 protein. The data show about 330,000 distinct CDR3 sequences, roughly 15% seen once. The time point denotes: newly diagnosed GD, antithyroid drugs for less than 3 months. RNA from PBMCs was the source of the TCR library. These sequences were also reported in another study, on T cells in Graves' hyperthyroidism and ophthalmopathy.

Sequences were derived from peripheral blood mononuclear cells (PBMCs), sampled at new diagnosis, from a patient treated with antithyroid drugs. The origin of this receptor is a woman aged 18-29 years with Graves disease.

The CDR3 here is CASSLWRPDYNEQFF. In DNA form, the CDR3 reads TGTGCCAGCAGCTTATGGAGGCCAGACTACAATGAGCAGTTCTTC. This sequence joins TRBV7-9 and TRBJ2-1; D perhaps matches TRBD2 (5 bases). The germline V gene encodes CDR1 SEHNR and CDR2 FQNEAQ (reference sequence). This CDR3 is 15 amino acids long. V lost 2 bases and J 3 bases, leaving 11 bases between the germline ends.